The 13 T cell receptor beta chains given below trace back to one sample, sequenced in a study of T-cell reconstitution after alpha-beta-depleted transplantation in children. Unique molecular identifiers were incorporated during preparation of the TCRbeta library. TCRdb reanalysed the PCR reads using MiXCR and keeps one entry per CDR3 protein. The repertoire holds roughly 500,000 distinct CDR3 sequences, with over 9.5% as singletons. Sample: PBMCs, taken before TCRalphabeta/CD19-depleted stem cell transplant. The source is a child aged 2 to 10 with inherited bone marrow failure, due to receive a stem cell transplant.

There are many counts of this clonotype. The CDR3 reads CSVDRTDTPTEQYF. The DNA of the CDR3 is TGCAGCGTTGATCGGACGGATACCCCTACAGAGCAGTACTTC. V usage is TRBV29-1 and J usage is TRBJ2-7; D is undetermined. V lost 3 bases, J lost 7 bases, and 19 bases lay in between. Germline V CDR1 and CDR2: SQVTM, ANQGSEA. The CDR3 loop spans 14 amino acids.

This clonotype has more than one count but fewer than ten. The J gene is TRBJ2-1, the V gene TRBV6-5; unclear D gene. Trimming took 6 bases from V and 0 from J, leaving 12 bases between them. CDR1 is MNHEY, CDR2 SVGAGI, per germline. This CDR3 region has 15 residues. The CDR3 reads CASSHRTSSYNEQFF. Here the CDR3 DNA reads TGTGCCAGCAGCCACAGAACGAGCTCCTACAATGAGCAGTTCTTC.

In its sample, this clonotype was seen a few times. The chain uses TRBV24-1 and TRBJ2-3, with a weak D call TRBD1 (6 bases). The CDR3 is 18 residues long. Germline V gene lookup returns CDR1 KGHDR and CDR2 SFDVKD. V dropped 4 bases and J dropped 2 bases, with 21 bases sitting between them. CDR3 DNA sequence: TGTGCCACCAGTGAACCGGGGACACGGCCAGGTGACACAGATACGCAGTATTTT. The encoded protein is CATSEPGTRPGDTDTQYF.

This clonotype was recorded at least ten times. This sequence joins TRBV4-3 and TRBJ2-7; TRBD2 matches 9 bases. CDR1 and CDR2 from the germline V gene are LGHNA and YSLEER. V shed 3 bases, J shed 6 bases, and the junction held 12 bases outside the gene matches. This CDR3 is built from 16 residues. Here the CDR3 DNA reads TGCGCCAGCAGCCAGTCACTAGCGGGCCCGGGTCCCGAGCAGTACTTC. Its protein product is CASSQSLAGPGPEQYF.

In this sample, this clonotype turned up many times. The chain has TRBV28 and TRBJ2-6, with 9 bases aligning to TRBD1. This CDR3 contains 17 residues. The germline gives CDR1 MDHEN, CDR2 SYDVKM. V was pared by 6 bases and J by 0 bases, with 6 bases of the junction left unmatched. The CDR3 DNA reads TGTGCCAGCAGCTCGGGACAGGGTTTCTCTGGGGCCAACGTCCTGACTTTC. Translated: CASSSGQGFSGANVLTF.

This clonotype was detected many times. This chain connects TRBV20-1 to TRBJ2-3, with D possibly matching TRBD2 (5 bases). Trimming took 1 base from V and 4 from J, leaving 12 bases between them. Germline V gene data show CDR1 as DFQATT and CDR2 as SNEGSKA (reference sequence). The CDR3 runs to 14 residues. The CDR3 here is CSARVYSVADTQYF. The CDR3 DNA is TGCAGTGCTAGAGTGTATAGCGTCGCAGATACGCAGTATTTT.

The table lists this clonotype with many counts. The rearrangement joins TRBV7-2 to TRBJ1-2; no reliable D call. Germline V lookup: CDR1 SGHTA, CDR2 FQGNSA. Trimming removed 2 bases from V and 4 bases from J, with 11 bases in between. The CDR3 loop spans 14 amino acids. CDR3 bases: TGTGCCAGCAGCTTATCACCGGGTAGCTATGGCTACACCTTC. This gives the protein CASSLSPGSYGYTF.

Many counts were recorded for this clonotype. This rearrangement joins TRBV5-1 to TRBJ2-1; TRBD2 agrees at 13 bases. V gave up 3 bases and J gave up 1 base; unmatched junction bases: 7. The CDR3 is made up of 18 amino acids. CDR1 is SGHRS and CDR2 is YFSETQ in the germline V gene. Here the CDR3 DNA reads TGCGCCAGCAGCTCACTAGCGGGAGGGTCGAGATCCTACAATGAGCAGTTCTTC. Protein: CASSSLAGGSRSYNEQFF.

This clonotype has ten or more counts. The chain carries TRBV7-9 and TRBJ2-2, with no clear D. V lost 2 bases, J lost 4 bases, and 5 bases lay in between. The CDR3 has 13 residues. Germline values: CDR1 SEHNR, CDR2 FQNEAQ (reference sequence). In DNA, the CDR3 is TGTGCCAGCAGCTTAAGTACCACCGGGGAGCTGTTTTTT. Protein product: CASSLSTTGELFF.

This clonotype has a count of ten or more. This sequence joins TRBV30 and TRBJ1-1; D is perhaps TRBD1 (6 bases). V was shortened by 2 bases and J by 3 bases, with 13 bases between the two germline ends. Per germline, CDR1 GTSNPN and CDR2 SVGIG (reference sequence). This CDR3 has 14 amino acids. CDR3 residues: CAWSRQDDYTEAFF. The CDR3 DNA is TGTGCCTGGAGTCGACAGGACGACTACACTGAAGCTTTCTTT.

This clonotype was seen at least ten times. V is TRBV19 and J is TRBJ2-1, with 8 nucleotides matching TRBD2. Germline loops: CDR1 LNHDA, CDR2 SQIVND (reference sequence). Trimming took 5 bases from V and 9 from J; bases not matched to a gene: 6. The CDR3 has 13 residues. The CDR3 spells CASSRTSGIEQFF. The DNA of the CDR3 is TGTGCCAGTAGTCGCACTAGCGGCATTGAGCAGTTCTTC. Drawing the rest from reference TRBV19 and TRBJ2-1, the complete variable domain is DGGITQSPKYLFRKEGQNVTLSCEQNLNHDAMYWYRQDPGQGLRLIYYSQIVNDFQKGDIAEGYSVSREKKESFPLTVTSAQKNPTAFYLCASSRTSGIEQFFGPGTRLTVL.

Many counts were recorded for this clonotype. V and J are TRBV5-1 and TRBJ2-7; TRBD2 aligns across 11 bases. J was trimmed by 0 bases and V by 5 bases; bases with no gene match: 4. Germline V gene lookup returns CDR1 SGHRS and CDR2 YFSETQ. The CDR3 runs to 15 residues. As DNA, the CDR3 is TGCGCCAGCAGGACGGGACTAGCGGTCTCCTACGAGCAGTACTTC. Its translation is CASRTGLAVSYEQYF.

This clonotype showed up many times. The chain is built from TRBV12-3 or TRBV12-4 and TRBJ1-2; D is undetermined. V gave up 7 bases and J gave up 4 bases, with 13 bases separating them. The CDR3 runs 13 residues. In DNA form, the CDR3 reads TGTGCCAGCAATATGGGGAGGAGCTATGGCTACACCTTC. It yields the protein CASNMGRSYGYTF.